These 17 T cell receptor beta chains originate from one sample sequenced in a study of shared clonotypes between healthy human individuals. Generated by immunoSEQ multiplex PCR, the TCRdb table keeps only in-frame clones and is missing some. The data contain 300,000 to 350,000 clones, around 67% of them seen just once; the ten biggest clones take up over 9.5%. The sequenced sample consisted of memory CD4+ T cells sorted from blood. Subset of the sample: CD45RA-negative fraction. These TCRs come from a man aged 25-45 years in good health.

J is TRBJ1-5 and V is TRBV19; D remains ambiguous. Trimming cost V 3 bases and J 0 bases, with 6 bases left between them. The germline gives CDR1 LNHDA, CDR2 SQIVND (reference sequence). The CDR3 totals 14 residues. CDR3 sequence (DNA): TGTGCCAGTAGTATCAAGGGTAGCAATCAGCCCCAGCATTTT. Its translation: CASSIKGSNQPQHF.

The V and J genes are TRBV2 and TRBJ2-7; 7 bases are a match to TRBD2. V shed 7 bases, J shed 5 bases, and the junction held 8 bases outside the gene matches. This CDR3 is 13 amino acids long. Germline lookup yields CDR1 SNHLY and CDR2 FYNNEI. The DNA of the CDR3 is TGTGCCAGCACGCGGGAGAGGGCCCACGAGCAGTACTTC. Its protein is CASTRERAHEQYF.

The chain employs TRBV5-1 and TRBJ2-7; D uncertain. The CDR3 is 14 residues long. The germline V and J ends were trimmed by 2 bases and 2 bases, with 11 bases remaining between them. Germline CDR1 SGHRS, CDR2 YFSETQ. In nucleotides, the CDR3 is TGCGCCAGCAGCTTCGATACCGAGCCCTACGAGCAGTACTTC. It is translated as CASSFDTEPYEQYF.

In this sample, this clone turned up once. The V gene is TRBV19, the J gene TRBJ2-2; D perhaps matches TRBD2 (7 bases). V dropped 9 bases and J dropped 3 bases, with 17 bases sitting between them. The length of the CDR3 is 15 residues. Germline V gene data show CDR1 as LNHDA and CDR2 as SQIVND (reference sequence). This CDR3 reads CASKGGAHHTGELFF. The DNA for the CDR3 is TGTGCCAGCAAAGGGGGGGCTCACCACACCGGGGAGCTGTTTTTT.

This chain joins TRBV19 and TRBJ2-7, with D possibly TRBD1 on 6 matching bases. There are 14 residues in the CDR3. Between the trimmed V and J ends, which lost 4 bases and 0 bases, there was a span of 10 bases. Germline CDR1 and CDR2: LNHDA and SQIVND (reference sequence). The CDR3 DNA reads TGTGCCAGTAGTACCCGGGACACCTCCTACGAGCAGTACTTC. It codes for CASSTRDTSYEQYF. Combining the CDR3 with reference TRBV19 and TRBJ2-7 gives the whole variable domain DGGITQSPKYLFRKEGQNVTLSCEQNLNHDAMYWYRQDPGQGLRLIYYSQIVNDFQKGDIAEGYSVSREKKESFPLTVTSAQKNPTAFYLCASSTRDTSYEQYFGPGTRLTVT.

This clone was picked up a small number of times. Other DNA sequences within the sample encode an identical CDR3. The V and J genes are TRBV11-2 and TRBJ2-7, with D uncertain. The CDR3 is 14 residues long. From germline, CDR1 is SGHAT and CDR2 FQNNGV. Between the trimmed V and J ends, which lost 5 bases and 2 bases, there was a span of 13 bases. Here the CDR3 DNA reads TGTGCCAGCAGCCCACGCCAAGGCCCCTACGAGCAGTACTTC. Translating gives CASSPRQGPYEQYF.

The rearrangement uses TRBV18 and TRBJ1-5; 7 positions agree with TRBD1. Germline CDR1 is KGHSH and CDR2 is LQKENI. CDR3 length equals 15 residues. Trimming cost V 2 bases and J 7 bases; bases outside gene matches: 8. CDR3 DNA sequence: TGTGCCAGCTCACCATACACAGGGGCACGGCAGCCCCAGCATTTT. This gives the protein CASSPYTGARQPQHF.

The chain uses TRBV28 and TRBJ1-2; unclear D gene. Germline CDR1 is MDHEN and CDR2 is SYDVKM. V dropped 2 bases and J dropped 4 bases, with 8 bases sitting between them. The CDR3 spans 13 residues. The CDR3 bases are TGTGCCAGCAGTTTACGTGCTGTCTATGGCTACACCTTC. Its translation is CASSLRAVYGYTF.

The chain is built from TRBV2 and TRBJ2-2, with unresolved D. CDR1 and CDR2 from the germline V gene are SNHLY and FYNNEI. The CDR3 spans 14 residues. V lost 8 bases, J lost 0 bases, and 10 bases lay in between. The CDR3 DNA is TGTGCCAGCCTGGTGGCACCGAACACCGGGGAGCTGTTTTTT. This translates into CASLVAPNTGELFF.

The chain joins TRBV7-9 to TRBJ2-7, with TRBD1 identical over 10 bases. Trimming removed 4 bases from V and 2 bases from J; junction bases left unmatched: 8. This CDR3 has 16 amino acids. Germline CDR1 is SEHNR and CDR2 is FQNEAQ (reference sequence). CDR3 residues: CASSSADRGTTYEQYF. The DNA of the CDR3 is TGTGCCAGCAGCTCGGCGGACAGGGGGACCACCTACGAGCAGTACTTC.

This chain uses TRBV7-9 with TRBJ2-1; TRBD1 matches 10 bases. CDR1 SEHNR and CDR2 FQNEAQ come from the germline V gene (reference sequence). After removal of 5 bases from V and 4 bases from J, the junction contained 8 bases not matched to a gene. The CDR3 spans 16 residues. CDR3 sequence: CASSPHRDRGYNEQFF. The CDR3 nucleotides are TGTGCCAGCAGCCCGCACCGGGACAGGGGTTACAATGAGCAGTTCTTC.

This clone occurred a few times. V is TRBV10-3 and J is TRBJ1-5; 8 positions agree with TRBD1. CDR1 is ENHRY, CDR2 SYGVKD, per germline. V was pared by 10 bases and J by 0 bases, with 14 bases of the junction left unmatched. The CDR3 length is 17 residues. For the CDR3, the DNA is TGTGCCACCCGGGACATAGGACAGGGAGATAGCAATCAGCCCCAGCATTTT. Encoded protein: CATRDIGQGDSNQPQHF.

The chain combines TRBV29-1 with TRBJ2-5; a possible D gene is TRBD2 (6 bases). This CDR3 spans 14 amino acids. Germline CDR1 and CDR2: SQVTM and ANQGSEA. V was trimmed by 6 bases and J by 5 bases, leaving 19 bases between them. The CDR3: CSVPGEGVMETQYF. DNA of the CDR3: TGCAGCGTGCCGGGGGAAGGGGTAATGGAGACCCAGTACTTC.

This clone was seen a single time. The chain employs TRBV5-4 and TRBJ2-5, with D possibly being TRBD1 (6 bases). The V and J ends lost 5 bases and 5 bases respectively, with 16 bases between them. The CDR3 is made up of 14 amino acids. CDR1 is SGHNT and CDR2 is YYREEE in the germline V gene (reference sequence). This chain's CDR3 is CASRAGVGFETQYF. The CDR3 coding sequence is TGTGCCAGCAGGGCAGGGGTAGGTTTTGAGACCCAGTACTTC.

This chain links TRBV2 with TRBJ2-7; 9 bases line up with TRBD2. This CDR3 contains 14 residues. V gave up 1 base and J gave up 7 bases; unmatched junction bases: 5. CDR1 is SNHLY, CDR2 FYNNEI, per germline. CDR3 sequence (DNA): TGTGCCAGCAGTGAAGGGGTTAGCGGGAGTGAGCAGTACTTC. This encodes CASSEGVSGSEQYF.

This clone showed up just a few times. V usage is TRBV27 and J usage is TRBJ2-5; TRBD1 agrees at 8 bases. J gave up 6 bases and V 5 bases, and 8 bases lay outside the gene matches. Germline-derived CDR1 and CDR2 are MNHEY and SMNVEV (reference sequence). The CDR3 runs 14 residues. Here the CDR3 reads CASSPRRQGQTQYF. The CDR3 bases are TGTGCCAGCAGTCCTCGTCGACAGGGGCAGACCCAGTACTTC.

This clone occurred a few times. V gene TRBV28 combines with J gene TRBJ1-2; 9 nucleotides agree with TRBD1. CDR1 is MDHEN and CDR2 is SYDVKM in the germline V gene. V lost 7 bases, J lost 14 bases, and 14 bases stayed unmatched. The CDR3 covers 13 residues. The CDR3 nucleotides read TGTGCCAGCAATCCCCCGGGGACAGGGTTGAGTACCTTC. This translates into CASNPPGTGLSTF.